These 11 T cell receptor beta chains were all obtained from the same sample, sequenced in a study of spatial heterogeneity in lung cancer. Findings and caveats of the study: Higher tumor mutation counts went along with higher counts of expanded intratumoral alpha and beta TCRs.

These receptors' targets are unknown. TCRdb re-called the 5' RACE reads through MiXCR, storing one row per CDR3 protein. The sample consists of around 100,000 distinct CDR3 sequences, 4.4% of them appearing once. Time point specified: sample taken at primary tumor resection. The source material was lung tumor tissue, sampled at surgery. These receptors originate from a male donor with early-stage non-small cell lung cancer.

This clonotype appeared many times. The genes are TRBV28 and TRBJ2-7, with D perhaps matching TRBD2 (7 bases). The ends were cut back, 6 bases at V and 9 bases at J, with 15 bases in the middle. The CDR3 runs to 12 residues. The V gene's germline CDR1 is MDHEN and CDR2 SYDVKM. CDR3 residues: CASRGGGTVQYF. Written as DNA, the CDR3 is TGTGCCAGCAGGGGAGGGGGGACCGTGCAGTACTTC.

This clonotype was detected many times. The chain links TRBV7-2 to TRBJ1-5; D is possibly TRBD1 (6 bases). The germline gives CDR1 SGHTA, CDR2 FQGNSA. The germline V and J ends were trimmed by 1 base and 2 bases, with 12 bases remaining between them. This CDR3 comprises 16 residues. The DNA for the CDR3 is TGTGCCAGCAGCTTAGGGGCAGGGGATGGCAATCAGCCCCAGCATTTT. Amino acids: CASSLGAGDGNQPQHF. Drawing the rest from reference TRBV7-2 and TRBJ1-5, the complete variable domain is GAGVSQSPSNKVTEKGKDVELRCDPISGHTALYWYRQSLGQGLEFLIYFQGNSAPDKSGLPSDRFSAERTGGSVSTLTIQRTQQEDSAVYLCASSLGAGDGNQPQHFGDGTRLSIL.

This clonotype was observed many times. This chain connects TRBV20-1 to TRBJ1-2, with a possible D match to TRBD1 (5 bases). This CDR3 is 16 amino acids long. Trimming pared 0 bases from V and 4 bases from J, leaving 18 bases between. Looked up from germline, CDR1 is DFQATT and CDR2 is SNEGSKA (reference sequence). The DNA for the CDR3 is TGCAGTGCTAGAGATTGGGGCCGCCAAGCCTCCTATGGCTACACCTTC. The encoded protein is CSARDWGRQASYGYTF.

The genes are TRBV12-5 and TRBJ1-5; maybe TRBD1 (6 bases). Trimming cost V 1 base and J 6 bases, with 13 bases left between them. CDR3 length: 15 amino acids. CDR1 and CDR2 (germline): LGHNT, FRNRAP. CDR3 coding DNA: TGTGCTAGTGGTTTGGGGCCTGGGGGGGCTCAGCCCCAGCATTTT. Translating it yields CASGLGPGGAQPQHF. Full variable domain (missing parts from reference TRBV12-5 and TRBJ1-5): DARVTQTPRHKVTEMGQEVTMRCQPILGHNTVFWYRQTMMQGLELLAYFRNRAPLDDSGMPKDRFSAEMPDATLATLKIQPSEPRDSAVYFCASGLGPGGAQPQHFGDGTRLSIL.

In its sample, this clonotype was seen many times. This chain links TRBV28 with TRBJ1-6, with D possibly matching TRBD1 (5 bases). CDR1 is MDHEN, CDR2 SYDVKM, per germline. V lost 6 bases to trimming and J lost 13 bases, with 13 bases between them. The CDR3 is 12 amino acids. The CDR3 reads CASSNPRGPLHF. The CDR3 DNA reads TGTGCCAGCAGCAATCCCCGGGGGCCCCTCCACTTT. Full variable domain (rest looked up from reference TRBV28 and TRBJ1-6): DVKVTQSSRYLVKRTGEKVFLECVQDMDHENMFWYRQDPGLGLRLIYFSYDVKMKEKGDIPEGYSVSREKKERFSLILESASTNQTSMYLCASSNPRGPLHFGNGTRLTVT.

This clonotype was found many times. The V call is TRBV20-1, the J call TRBJ2-1; maybe TRBD1 (7 bases). Looked up from germline, CDR1 is DFQATT and CDR2 is SNEGSKA (reference sequence). CDR3 length: 16 amino acids. The V gene lost 1 base and the J gene lost 2 bases, with 15 bases spanning the gap. CDR3 region: CSARGSPGGTYNEQFF. CDR3 bases: TGCAGTGCTAGAGGATCCCCAGGGGGGACCTACAATGAGCAGTTCTTC.

The chain has TRBV12-3 or TRBV12-4 and TRBJ2-2; D ambiguous. V was clipped by 3 bases and J by 4 bases, with 12 bases between them. This CDR3 contains 15 residues. CDR3 sequence (DNA): TGTGCCAGCAGTTTTTTAACCCTACTCACCGGGGAGCTGTTTTTT. Its protein product is CASSFLTLLTGELFF.

This clonotype was observed at least ten times. J is TRBJ2-1 and V is TRBV5-6; D ambiguous. V gave up 3 bases and J gave up 0 bases, with 16 bases separating them. This CDR3 region has 17 residues. In germline, CDR1 is SGHDT, CDR2 YYEEEE. The CDR3 sequence: CASSSPSSPSSYNEQFF. CDR3 in DNA: TGTGCCAGCAGCTCCCCCTCCTCCCCGAGCTCCTACAATGAGCAGTTCTTC.

This clonotype was picked up a small number of times. The genes are TRBV5-5 and TRBJ2-5; D is ambiguous. Germline-derived CDR1 and CDR2 are SGHKS and YYEKEE (reference sequence). The V gene lost 5 bases and the J gene lost 9 bases, with 20 bases spanning the gap. The CDR3 consists of 14 residues. CDR3 bases: TGTGCCAGCAGATCATACCGACTGCACGCCGCCCAGTACTTC. It codes for CASRSYRLHAAQYF.

V is TRBV20-1 and J is TRBJ1-1; no clear D gene. The CDR3 is 11 residues long. The V gene lost 6 bases and the J gene lost 0 bases, with 5 bases spanning the gap. Germline loops: CDR1 DFQATT, CDR2 SNEGSKA (reference sequence). CDR3 sequence: CSARLNTEAFF. The CDR3 DNA reads as TGCAGTGCCCGCCTGAACACTGAAGCTTTCTTT.

This clonotype occurred many times. The CDR3: CASSPRDTQYF. CDR3 sequence (DNA): TGTGCCAGCAGCCCAAGGGATACGCAGTATTTT. The chain recombines TRBV6-6 with TRBJ2-3; D unresolved. Per germline, CDR1 MNHNY and CDR2 SVGAGI (reference sequence). The CDR3 length is 11 residues. Trimming left V 6 bases short and J 6 bases short, with 7 bases between.